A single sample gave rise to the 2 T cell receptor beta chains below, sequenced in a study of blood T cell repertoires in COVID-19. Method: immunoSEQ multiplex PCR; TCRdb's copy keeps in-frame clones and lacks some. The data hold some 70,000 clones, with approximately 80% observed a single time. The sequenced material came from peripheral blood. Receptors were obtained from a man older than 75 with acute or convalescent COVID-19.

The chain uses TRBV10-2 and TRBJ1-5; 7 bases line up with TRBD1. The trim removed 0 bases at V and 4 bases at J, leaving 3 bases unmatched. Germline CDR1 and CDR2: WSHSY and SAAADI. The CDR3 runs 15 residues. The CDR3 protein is CASSESTGRNQPQHF. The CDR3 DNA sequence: TGCGCCAGCAGTGAGTCGACAGGGCGAAATCAGCCCCAGCATTTT.

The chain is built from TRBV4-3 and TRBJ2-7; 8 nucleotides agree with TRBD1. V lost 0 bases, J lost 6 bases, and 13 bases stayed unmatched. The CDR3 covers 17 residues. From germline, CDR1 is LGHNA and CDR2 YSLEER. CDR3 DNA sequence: TGCGCCAGCAGCCAAGATGGTATTGGGACAGGTCCCGGCGAGCAGTACTTC. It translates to CASSQDGIGTGPGEQYF.